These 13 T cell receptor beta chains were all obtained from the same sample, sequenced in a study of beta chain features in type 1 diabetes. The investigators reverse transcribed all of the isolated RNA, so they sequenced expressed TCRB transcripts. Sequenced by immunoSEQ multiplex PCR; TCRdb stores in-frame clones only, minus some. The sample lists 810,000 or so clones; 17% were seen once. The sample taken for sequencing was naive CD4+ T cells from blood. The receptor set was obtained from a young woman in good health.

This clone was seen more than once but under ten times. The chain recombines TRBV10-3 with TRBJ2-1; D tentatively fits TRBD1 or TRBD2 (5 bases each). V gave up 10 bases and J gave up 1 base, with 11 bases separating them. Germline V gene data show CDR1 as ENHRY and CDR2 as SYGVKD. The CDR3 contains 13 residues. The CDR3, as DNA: TGTGCCACCCGGTGGGGGTCCTACAATGAGCAGTTCTTC. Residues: CATRWGSYNEQFF.

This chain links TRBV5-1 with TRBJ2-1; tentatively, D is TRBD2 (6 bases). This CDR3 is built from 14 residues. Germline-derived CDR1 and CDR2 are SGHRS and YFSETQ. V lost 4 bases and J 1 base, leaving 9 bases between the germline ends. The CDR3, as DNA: TGCGCCAGCAGCCGCAGCGGGTCCTACAATGAGCAGTTCTTC. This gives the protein CASSRSGSYNEQFF.

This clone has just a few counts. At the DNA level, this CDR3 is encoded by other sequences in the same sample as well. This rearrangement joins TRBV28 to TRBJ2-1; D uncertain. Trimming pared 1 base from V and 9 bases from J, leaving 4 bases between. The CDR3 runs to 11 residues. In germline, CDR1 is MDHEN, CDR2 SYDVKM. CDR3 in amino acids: CASSLLSEQFF. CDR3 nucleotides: TGTGCCAGCAGTTTATTGTCTGAGCAGTTCTTC.

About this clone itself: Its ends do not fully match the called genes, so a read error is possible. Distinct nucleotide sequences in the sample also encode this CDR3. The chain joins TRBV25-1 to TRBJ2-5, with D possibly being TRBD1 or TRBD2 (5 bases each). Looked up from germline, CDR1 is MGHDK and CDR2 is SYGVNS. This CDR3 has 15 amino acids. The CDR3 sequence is CASSDPGTIQETQYF. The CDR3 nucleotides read TGTGCTAGCAGTGATCCCGGGACGATTCAAGAGACCCAGTACTTC.

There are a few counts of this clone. The CDR3 spells CASSPPSGRSYGADTQYF. In nucleotides, the CDR3 is TGTGCCAGCAGCCCCCCCAGCGGGAGGAGTTACGGTGCAGATACGCAGTATTTT. The gene calls are TRBV7-8 and TRBJ2-3; 9 positions match TRBD2. Germline-derived CDR1 and CDR2 are SGHVS and FQNEAQ. The CDR3 spans 18 residues. Trimming removed 5 bases from V and 4 bases from J; junction bases left unmatched: 16.

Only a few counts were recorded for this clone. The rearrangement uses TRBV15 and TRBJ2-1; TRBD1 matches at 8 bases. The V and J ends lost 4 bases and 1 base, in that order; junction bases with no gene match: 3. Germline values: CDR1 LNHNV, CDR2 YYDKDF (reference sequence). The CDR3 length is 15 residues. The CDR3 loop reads CATSIGTGSYNEQFF. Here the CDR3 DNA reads TGTGCCACCAGCATCGGGACAGGTTCCTACAATGAGCAGTTCTTC. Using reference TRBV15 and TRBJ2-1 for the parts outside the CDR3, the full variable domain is DAMVIQNPRYQVTQFGKPVTLSCSQTLNHNVMYWYQQKSSQAPKLLFHYYDKDFNNEADTPDNFQSRRPNTSFCFLDIRSPGLGDTAMYLCATSIGTGSYNEQFFGPGTRLTVL.

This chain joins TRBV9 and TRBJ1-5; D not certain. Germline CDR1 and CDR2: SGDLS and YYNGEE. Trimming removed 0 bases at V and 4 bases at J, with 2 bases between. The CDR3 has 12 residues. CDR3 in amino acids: CASSVGNQPQHF. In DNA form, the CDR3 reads TGTGCCAGCAGCGTAGGGAATCAGCCCCAGCATTTT. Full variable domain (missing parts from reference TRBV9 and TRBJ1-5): DSGVTQTPKHLITATGQRVTLRCSPRSGDLSVYWYQQSLDQGLQFLIQYYNGEERAKGNILERFSAQQFPDLHSELNLSSLELGDSALYFCASSVGNQPQHFGDGTRLSIL.

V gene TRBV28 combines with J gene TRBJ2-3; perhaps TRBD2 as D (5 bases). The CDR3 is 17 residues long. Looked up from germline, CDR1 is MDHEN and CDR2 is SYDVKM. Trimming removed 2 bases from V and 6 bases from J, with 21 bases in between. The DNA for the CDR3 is TGTGCCAGCAGTTTAGTTTCCGGGATTACCATAGTGGATACGCAGTATTTT. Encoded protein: CASSLVSGITIVDTQYF.

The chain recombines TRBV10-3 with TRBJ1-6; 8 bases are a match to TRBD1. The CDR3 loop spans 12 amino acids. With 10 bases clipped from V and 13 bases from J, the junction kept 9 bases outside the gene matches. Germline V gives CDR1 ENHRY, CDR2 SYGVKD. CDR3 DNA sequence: TGTGCCACACGACAGGGGTCAGGTCCCCTCCACTTT. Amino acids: CATRQGSGPLHF.

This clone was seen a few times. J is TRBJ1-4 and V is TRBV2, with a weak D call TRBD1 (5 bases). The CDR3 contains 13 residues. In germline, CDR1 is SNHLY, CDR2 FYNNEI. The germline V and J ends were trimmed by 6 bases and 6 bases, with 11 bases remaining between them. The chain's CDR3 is CASRRGRDEKLFF. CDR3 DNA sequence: TGTGCCAGCAGGCGGGGCAGGGATGAAAAACTGTTTTTT.

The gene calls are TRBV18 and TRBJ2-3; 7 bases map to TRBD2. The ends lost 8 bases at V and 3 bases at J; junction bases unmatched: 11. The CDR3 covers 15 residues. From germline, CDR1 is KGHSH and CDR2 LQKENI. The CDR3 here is CASREAGVRTDTQYF. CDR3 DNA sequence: TGTGCCAGCCGAGAGGCGGGAGTTCGTACAGATACGCAGTATTTT.

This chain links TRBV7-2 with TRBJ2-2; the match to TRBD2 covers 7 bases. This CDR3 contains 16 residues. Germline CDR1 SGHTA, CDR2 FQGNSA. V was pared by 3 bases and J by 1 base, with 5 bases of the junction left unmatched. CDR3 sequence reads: CASSFSSSGNTGELFF. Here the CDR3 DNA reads TGTGCCAGCAGCTTTTCGTCTAGCGGGAACACCGGGGAGCTGTTTTTT.

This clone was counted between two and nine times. CDR3 amino acids: CASSLLTIGETQYF. The CDR3 nucleotides are TGTGCCAGCAGCTTATTGACTATTGGGGAGACCCAGTACTTC. This chain joins TRBV7-2 and TRBJ2-5; tentative D call: TRBD2 (5 bases). Germline CDR1 reads SGHTA; CDR2 reads FQGNSA. The ends were cut back, 2 bases at V and 5 bases at J, with 12 bases in the middle. The length of the CDR3 is 14 residues. The variable domain in full, completed from reference TRBV7-2 and TRBJ2-5, reads GAGVSQSPSNKVTEKGKDVELRCDPISGHTALYWYRQSLGQGLEFLIYFQGNSAPDKSGLPSDRFSAERTGGSVSTLTIQRTQQEDSAVYLCASSLLTIGETQYFGPGTRLLVL.